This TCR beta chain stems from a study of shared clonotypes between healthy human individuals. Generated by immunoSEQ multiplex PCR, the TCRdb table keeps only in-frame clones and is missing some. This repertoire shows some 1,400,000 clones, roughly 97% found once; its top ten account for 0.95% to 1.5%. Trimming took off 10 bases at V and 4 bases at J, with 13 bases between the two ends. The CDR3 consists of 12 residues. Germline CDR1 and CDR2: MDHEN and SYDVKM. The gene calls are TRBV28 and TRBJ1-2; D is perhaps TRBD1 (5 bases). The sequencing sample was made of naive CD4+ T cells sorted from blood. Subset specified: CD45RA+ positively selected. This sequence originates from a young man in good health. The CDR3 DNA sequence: TGTGCCACCCGGGAGGGGCCCTATGGCTACACCTTC. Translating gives CATREGPYGYTF.